Listed here are 21 T cell receptor beta chains from one sample, sequenced in a study of blood T cell repertoires in COVID-19. Libraries were prepared by immunoSEQ multiplex PCR; TCRdb keeps only in-frame clonotypes and omits some of them. Of roughly 100,000 clones listed, around nine tenths are singletons. The sequenced sample was peripheral blood. These receptors were collected from a man in his forties or fifties in a cohort sampled during active COVID-19.

The chain uses TRBV27 and TRBJ2-3; 9 nucleotides align to TRBD1. This CDR3 is 15 amino acids long. Germline V gene sequence: CDR1 MNHEY, CDR2 SMNVEV (reference sequence). Trimming took 9 bases from V and 4 from J; bases not matched to a gene: 11. CDR3 sequence (DNA): TGTGCCAGGGGGAGACCGGGACAGGGTCCAGATACGCAGTATTTT. Translated, it gives CARGRPGQGPDTQYF.

The chain uses TRBV5-1 and TRBJ1-1, with TRBD1 as a possible D gene (5 bases). Trimming removed 0 bases from V and 10 bases from J, with 16 bases in between. The CDR3 consists of 14 residues. The germline V gene has CDR1 SGHRS and CDR2 YFSETQ. CDR3 DNA sequence: TGCGCCAGCAGCTTGGCCGGAGACAGTGGCCGAGCTTTCTTT. Protein: CASSLAGDSGRAFF.

The gene calls are TRBV19 and TRBJ2-1, with D maybe TRBD1 (6 bases). The ends were cut back, 5 bases at V and 12 bases at J, with 17 bases in the middle. CDR1 and CDR2 (germline): LNHDA, SQIVND (reference sequence). This CDR3 has 13 residues. CDR3 region: CASSPRTALGQFF. In DNA form, the CDR3 reads TGTGCCAGTAGTCCCCGGACAGCCCTTGGGCAGTTCTTC.

The CDR3 loop reads CASSRARAPGETQYF. The CDR3 nucleotides read TGTGCCAGCAGCCGCGCGCGGGCCCCAGGAGAGACCCAGTACTTC. V usage is TRBV3-1 (or the pseudogene TRBV3-2) and J usage is TRBJ2-5; possible D gene TRBD2, 5 bases. Germline loops: CDR1 LGHDT, CDR2 YNNKEL (reference sequence). The CDR3 is 15 amino acids. V was trimmed by 4 bases and J by 4 bases, leaving 16 bases between them.

The DNA for the CDR3 is TGTGCCAGTTCCAGCGCTGCTTCTAGCACAGATACGCAGTATTTT. Its protein product is CASSSAASSTDTQYF. The chain combines TRBV19 with TRBJ2-3; D unresolved. CDR1 and CDR2 from the germline V gene are LNHDA and SQIVND (reference sequence). This CDR3 spans 15 amino acids. Trimming took 8 bases from V and 0 from J, leaving 15 bases between them.

This sequence joins TRBV18 and TRBJ2-1, with 8 bases identical to TRBD1. This CDR3 spans 16 amino acids. Germline CDR1 and CDR2: KGHSH and LQKENI. The V and J ends lost 0 bases and 1 base, in that order; junction bases with no gene match: 2. The CDR3 bases are TGTGCCAGCTCACCACCGCAGGGGGCGTCCTACAATGAGCAGTTCTTC. Encoded protein: CASSPPQGASYNEQFF.

CDR3 region: CASSLVTGQGTEAFF. DNA for the CDR3: TGCGCCAGCAGCTTGGTAACGGGACAGGGTACTGAAGCTTTCTTT. The gene calls are TRBV5-1 and TRBJ1-1; 9 nucleotides agree with TRBD1. The CDR3 length is 15 residues. Trimming took 0 bases from V and 5 from J; bases not matched to a gene: 5. Germline V CDR1 and CDR2: SGHRS, YFSETQ.

V gene TRBV5-1 combines with J gene TRBJ1-2; TRBD1 aligns across 7 bases. Germline V gene lookup returns CDR1 SGHRS and CDR2 YFSETQ. The CDR3 covers 14 residues. Trimming removed 3 bases from V and 4 bases from J; junction bases left unmatched: 6. The CDR3 DNA reads TGCGCCAGCAGCTCTCCGGGACAGCTCTATGGCTACACCTTC. Translation gives CASSSPGQLYGYTF.

This chain connects TRBV5-8 to TRBJ2-2; 7 nucleotides line up with TRBD2. This CDR3 spans 15 amino acids. V was pared by 4 bases and J by 4 bases, with 7 bases of the junction left unmatched. Per germline, CDR1 SGHTS and CDR2 YDEGEE. CDR3 nucleotides: TGTGCCAGCAGCCCCGGGACTAAGGTCACCGGGGAGCTGTTTTTT. This sequence encodes CASSPGTKVTGELFF.

The chain joins TRBV6-2 or TRBV6-3 to TRBJ2-7; 7 nucleotides match TRBD1. The germline gives CDR1 MNHEY, CDR2 SVGEGT. The CDR3 contains 16 residues. V lost 0 bases, J lost 3 bases, and 8 bases stayed unmatched. Here the CDR3 reads CASSYSLQGPNYEQYF. The CDR3 bases are TGTGCCAGCAGTTACTCGTTACAGGGGCCGAACTACGAGCAGTACTTC.

The chain links TRBV2 to TRBJ2-7; 7 positions match TRBD1. V lost 5 bases and J lost 3; bases outside the gene matches: 4. Per the germline V gene, CDR1 is SNHLY and CDR2 is FYNNEI. CDR3 length: 13 residues. CDR3 DNA sequence: TGTGCCAGCAGTACAGGGGTCGGCTACGAGCAGTACTTC. Protein sequence: CASSTGVGYEQYF.

This rearrangement joins TRBV3-1 (or the pseudogene TRBV3-2) to TRBJ1-4; 10 bases align to TRBD1. The junction had 6 bases not matched to a gene; V was cut back by 4 bases and J by 10 bases. The CDR3 loop spans 14 amino acids. Germline V gene lookup returns CDR1 LGHDT and CDR2 YNNKEL (reference sequence). The CDR3, as DNA: TGTGCCAGCAGCCCCCGGGACAGGGGTAGAAAACTGTTTTTT. This encodes CASSPRDRGRKLFF.

The chain joins TRBV19 to TRBJ1-1; a weak D match, TRBD1 (6 bases). This CDR3 is built from 16 residues. Trimming took off 6 bases at V and 0 bases at J, with 17 bases between the two ends. Germline CDR1 is LNHDA and CDR2 is SQIVND (reference sequence). The CDR3 sequence is CASSSDPGHLNTEAFF. In DNA form, the CDR3 reads TGTGCCAGTAGCTCTGACCCGGGACATTTGAACACTGAAGCTTTCTTT.

CDR3 DNA: TGTGCCAGCAGCCAAGCAGGGGGGAATGAAAAACTGTTTTTT. Encoded protein: CASSQAGGNEKLFF. V and J are TRBV4-2 and TRBJ1-4; TRBD1 matches at 7 bases. After removal of 1 base from V and 5 bases from J, the junction contained 1 base not matched to a gene. CDR3 length: 14 amino acids. Germline CDR1 reads LGHNA; CDR2 reads YNFKEQ.

The chain couples TRBV9 to TRBJ2-7; maybe TRBD2 (6 bases). The germline CDR1 and CDR2 sequences are SGDLS and YYNGEE. The V end lost 0 bases, the J end lost 4 bases, and 11 bases lay between the germline ends. This CDR3 contains 14 residues. The CDR3 is CASSVAPGGYEQYF. As DNA, the CDR3 is TGTGCCAGCAGCGTAGCCCCCGGAGGGTACGAGCAGTACTTC.

The rearrangement links TRBV5-1 to TRBJ2-5; D is undetermined. The CDR3 is 14 residues long. CDR1 and CDR2 from the germline V gene are SGHRS and YFSETQ. Trimming pared 0 bases from V and 1 base from J, leaving 7 bases between. The CDR3 nucleotides are TGCGCCAGCAGCTTGGGGGCAGCCCAAGAGACCCAGTACTTC. Protein sequence: CASSLGAAQETQYF.

This clone was seen just once. The V and J genes are TRBV7-2 and TRBJ2-3, with D possibly matching TRBD2 (7 bases). The germline CDR1 and CDR2 sequences are SGHTA and FQGNSA. The CDR3 has 18 residues. The V gene lost 1 base and the J gene lost 0 bases, with 17 bases spanning the gap. CDR3 loop: CASSLVAGADLSTDTQYF. DNA of the CDR3: TGTGCCAGCAGCTTAGTCGCGGGGGCCGACCTTAGCACAGATACGCAGTATTTT.

This chain joins TRBV2 and TRBJ1-1, with TRBD1 matching over 7 bases. The ends lost 7 bases at V and 9 bases at J; junction bases unmatched: 17. The germline V gene has CDR1 SNHLY and CDR2 FYNNEI. This CDR3 comprises 15 residues. CDR3 bases: TGTGCCAGCACAAGGACAGGTTTGGGGAACTTCCAAGCTTTCTTT. The encoded protein is CASTRTGLGNFQAFF.

This chain links TRBV21-1 with TRBJ1-5; the listed D gene, TRBD1, was not tested against the DNA. TRBV21-1 is termed a pseudogene. CDR3 length: 14 amino acids. The CDR3 DNA follows: TGTGCCAGCAGCAAGGGGCTTCGTAGTCAGCCCCAGCATTTT. It encodes CASSKGLRSQPQHF.

This chain joins TRBV6-5 and TRBJ2-7; 8 positions match TRBD1. V shed 6 bases, J shed 3 bases, and the junction held 7 bases outside the gene matches. This CDR3 comprises 14 residues. CDR1 MNHEY and CDR2 SVGAGI come from the germline V gene. This CDR3 is CASSLPGQVYEQYV. CDR3 nucleotides: TGTGCCAGCAGCCTTCCGGGACAGGTCTACGAGCAGTACGTC.

The V and J genes are TRBV29-1 and TRBJ1-5; D is possibly TRBD1 (5 bases). CDR1 is SQVTM, CDR2 ANQGSEA, per germline. Trimming cost V 7 bases and J 5 bases, with 12 bases left between them. The CDR3 has 12 amino acids. CDR3 protein: CSATSGDQPQHF. CDR3 sequence (DNA): TGCAGCGCCACCTCGGGGGATCAGCCCCAGCATTTT.